The rows below give T cell receptor beta chains drawn from one sample of a study of cytomegalovirus exposure and HLA in healthy donors. Produced via immunoSEQ multiplex PCR; TCRdb's table is partial and in-frame only. The table lists roughly 200,000 clones, approximately 86% of them singletons. Material for sequencing was PBMCs. The receptors were sampled from a woman aged 30 to 39 in good health and CMV-seronegative. CDR3s include the opening cysteine and the closing phenylalanine or tryptophan. Each record gives: clone size, D gene, J gene, V gene, CDR3 protein, CDR3 DNA. A D gene is named only where the DNA matches it firmly. A clone size is listed for some rows: how often the clone was seen (once, few, many), or a class if it is expanded.

- | - | TRBJ1-2 | TRBV5-1 | CASSLNTGYGYTF | TGCGCCAGCAGCTTGAACACGGGCTATGGCTACACCTTC
- | - | TRBJ2-1 | TRBV28 | CASSPHSSYNEQFF | TGTGCCAGCAGTCCCCATAGCTCCTACAATGAGCAGTTCTTC
- | - | TRBJ1-6 | TRBV9 | CASSVDSNNSPLHF | TGTGCCAGCAGCGTCGACTCTAATAATTCACCCCTCCACTTT
- | TRBD1 | TRBJ1-1 | TRBV6-1 | CASRWDRSLNTEAFF | TGTGCCAGCAGGTGGGACAGGTCTTTGAACACTGAAGCTTTCTTT
- | TRBD2 | TRBJ2-1 | TRBV5-1 | CASSLTSGGLAEQFF | TGCGCCAGCAGCTTGACGAGCGGGGGACTAGCGGAGCAGTTCTTC
- | - | TRBJ2-5 | TRBV7-2 | CASSFYGETQYF | TGTGCCAGCAGCTTCTACGGGGAGACCCAGTACTTC
- | TRBD1 | TRBJ1-1 | TRBV6-5 | CASRRGQGMAEAFF | TGTGCCAGCAGACGGGGACAGGGGATGGCTGAAGCTTTCTTT
- | - | TRBJ2-1 | TRBV11-2 | CASSPYRVRNEQFF | TGTGCCAGCAGCCCTTACAGGGTAAGGAATGAGCAGTTCTTC
- | - | TRBJ2-3 | TRBV2 | CASSYSSDTQYF | TGTGCCAGCAGTTACAGTTCAGATACGCAGTATTTT
- | - | TRBJ2-1 | TRBV29-1 | CSVVNWANEQFF | TGCAGCGTTGTAAACTGGGCCAATGAGCAGTTCTTC
- | TRBD2 | TRBJ2-2 | TRBV30 | CAWSVLRLLAGGNTRELFF | TGTGCCTGGAGTGTATTAAGGTTGCTAGCGGGGGGAAACACCCGGGAGCTGTTTTTT
- | - | TRBJ2-7 | TRBV2 | CASSAQGLDYEQYF | TGTGCCAGCAGTGCCCAGGGACTCGACTACGAGCAGTACTTC
few | TRBD1 | TRBJ2-2 | TRBV29-1 | CSVEAQQGASTGELFF | TGCAGCGTTGAAGCCCAACAGGGGGCAAGCACCGGGGAGCTGTTTTTT
- | TRBD2 | TRBJ2-1 | TRBV7-9 | CATDEREAYNEQFF | TGTGCCACCGACGAGCGGGAGGCCTACAATGAGCAGTTCTTC
- | TRBD2 | TRBJ2-1 | TRBV5-1 | CASSATGTIVSVANEQFF | TGCGCCAGCAGCGCGACCGGGACTATTGTATCAGTAGCGAATGAGCAGTTCTTC
- | - | TRBJ1-3 | TRBV5-4 | CASSVDSATSGNTIYF | TGTGCCAGCAGCGTAGACAGCGCGACTTCTGGAAACACCATATATTTT
- | TRBD1 | TRBJ1-1 | TRBV15 | CATSRDRQGVNTEAFF | TGTGCCACCAGCAGAGATCGGCAGGGGGTGAACACTGAAGCTTTCTTT
- | - | TRBJ2-4 | TRBV28 | CASSLTKNIQYF | TGTGCCAGCAGTCTAACCAAAAACATTCAGTACTTC
- | - | TRBJ2-7 | TRBV19 | CASSMWGRGVDEQYF | TGTGCCAGTAGTATGTGGGGCAGGGGCGTCGACGAGCAGTACTTC
once | TRBD1 | TRBJ1-2 | TRBV6-1 | CASSEGTGEGYGYTF | TGTGCCAGCAGTGAGGGGACAGGGGAGGGCTATGGCTACACCTTC
- | - | TRBJ1-1 | TRBV5-4 | CASSSTKRGGTEAFF | TGTGCCAGCAGCTCTACTAAAAGGGGGGGAACTGAAGCTTTCTTT
- | TRBD1 | TRBJ2-3 | TRBV10-2 | CASSSRAGTGGTSDTQYF | TGCGCCAGCAGTTCCCGAGCAGGGACAGGGGGCACCTCAGATACGCAGTATTTT
- | - | TRBJ2-7 | TRBV13 | CASSSGRASYEQYF | TGTGCCAGCAGCTCCGGCAGGGCCTCCTACGAGCAGTACTTC
- | - | TRBJ2-2 | TRBV7-2 | CASSSRLANTGELFF | TGTGCCAGCAGCTCCAGACTAGCGAACACCGGGGAGCTGTTTTTT
- | TRBD2 | TRBJ2-1 | TRBV5-1 | CASSRTSGRTSSYNEQFF | TGCGCCAGCAGCCGGACTAGCGGGAGGACCAGCTCCTACAATGAGCAGTTCTTC
- | - | TRBJ2-3 | TRBV7-9 | CAGVPFRGLADTQYF | TGTGCCGGAGTGCCATTCAGGGGCTTGGCAGATACGCAGTATTTT
- | TRBD2 | TRBJ2-1 | TRBV6-6 | CASSYSTSGVNNEQFF | TGTGCCAGCAGTTACTCGACTAGCGGGGTTAACAATGAGCAGTTCTTC
- | - | TRBJ2-3 | TRBV29-1 | CSVDLNFDTQYF | TGCAGCGTTGATCTGAACTTCGATACGCAGTATTTT
- | TRBD2 | TRBJ2-3 | TRBV5-4 | CASSLDSGVAGDSTDTQYF | TGTGCCAGCAGCTTGGACTCTGGGGTGGCGGGAGATAGCACAGATACGCAGTATTTT
- | TRBD1 | TRBJ2-1 | TRBV29-1 | CSVWGQGASYNEQFF | TGCAGCGTTTGGGGACAGGGGGCTAGCTACAATGAGCAGTTCTTC
- | TRBD2 | TRBJ2-1 | TRBV5-8 | CASSLRLAGGGNEQFF | TGTGCCAGCAGCCTCAGACTAGCGGGAGGTGGCAATGAGCAGTTCTTC
- | TRBD2 | TRBJ2-7 | TRBV27 | CASSLSGGYEQYF | TGTGCCAGCAGTTTATCGGGGGGGTACGAGCAGTACTTC
- | TRBD2 | TRBJ2-5 | TRBV2 | CASSEILAGAQETQYF | TGTGCCAGCAGTGAAATACTAGCGGGGGCCCAAGAGACCCAGTACTTC
- | - | TRBJ2-3 | TRBV28 | CASSENSAMRRTQYF | TGTGCCAGCAGTGAAAATAGCGCCATGAGGCGGACGCAGTATTTT
few | TRBD2 | TRBJ2-1 | TRBV10-3 | CAISEGTSGYNEQFF | TGTGCCATCAGTGAGGGGACTAGCGGGTACAATGAGCAGTTCTTC
- | TRBD1 | TRBJ2-3 | TRBV28 | CASSPLTGEKVDTQYF | TGTGCCAGCAGTCCCTTGACAGGGGAAAAGGTAGATACGCAGTATTTT
few | TRBD1 | TRBJ2-1 | TRBV30 | CAWSPSTGVDEQFF | TGTGCCTGGAGCCCATCAACAGGGGTCGATGAGCAGTTCTTC
- | - | TRBJ2-1 | TRBV19 | CATGLTYNEQFF | TGTGCCACCGGACTCACGTACAATGAGCAGTTCTTC
few | - | TRBJ1-1 | TRBV5-1 | CASRSTTDNTEAFF | TGCGCCAGCAGATCCACGACAGACAACACTGAAGCTTTCTTT
- | - | TRBJ1-1 | TRBV5-1 | CASSPDRTPAFF | TGCGCCAGCAGCCCAGACAGAACCCCGGCTTTCTTT
- | - | TRBJ2-3 | TRBV5-6 | CASSFSFTDTQYF | TGTGCCAGCAGCTTCTCCTTTACAGATACGCAGTATTTT
- | TRBD2 | TRBJ2-1 | TRBV5-4 | CASSLGASGYNEQFF | TGTGCCAGCAGCTTGGGTGCTAGCGGCTACAATGAGCAGTTCTTC
few | - | TRBJ2-7 | TRBV9 | CASSVGGLSSYEQYF | TGTGCCAGCAGCGTAGGAGGATTGAGCTCCTACGAGCAGTACTTC
- | - | TRBJ1-5 | TRBV10-3 | CAISPGQPNQPQHF | TGTGCCATCAGTCCGGGACAACCTAATCAGCCCCAGCATTTT
- | TRBD1 | TRBJ2-3 | TRBV7-3 | CASSLAGGADTQYF | TGTGCCAGCAGCTTAGCAGGGGGCGCAGATACGCAGTATTTT
- | TRBD2 | TRBJ2-2 | TRBV7-3 | CASSLRTSGSTGELFF | TGTGCCAGCAGCTTGAGGACTAGCGGTTCCACCGGGGAGCTGTTTTTT
- | - | TRBJ2-5 | TRBV9 | CASSAGGRQETQYF | TGTGCCAGCAGCGCGGGGGGCAGACAAGAGACCCAGTACTTC